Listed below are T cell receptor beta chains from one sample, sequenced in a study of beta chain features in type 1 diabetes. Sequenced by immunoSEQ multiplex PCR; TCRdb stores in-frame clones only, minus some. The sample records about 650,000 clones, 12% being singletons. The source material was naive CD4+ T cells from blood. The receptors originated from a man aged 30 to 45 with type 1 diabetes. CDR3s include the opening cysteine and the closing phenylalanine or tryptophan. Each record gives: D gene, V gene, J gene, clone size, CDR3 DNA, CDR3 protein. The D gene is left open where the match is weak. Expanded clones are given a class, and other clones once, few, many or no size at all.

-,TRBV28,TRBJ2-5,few,TGTGCCAGCAGCCCAGGGGTTTTGGAGACCCAGTACTTC,CASSPGVLETQYF
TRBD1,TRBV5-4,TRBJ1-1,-,TGTGCCAGCAGCCCCGAATCAACGAGACAGGGAAGTACTGAAGCTTTCTTT,CASSPESTRQGSTEAFF
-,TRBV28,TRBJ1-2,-,TGTGCCAGCAGTTTAAAGGTCAAGGGGACGAGGTCGGGCTACACCTTC,CASSLKVKGTRSGYTF
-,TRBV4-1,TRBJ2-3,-,TGCGCCAGCACCCCGCAGGTGGCTAGCACAGATACGCAGTATTTT,CASTPQVASTDTQYF
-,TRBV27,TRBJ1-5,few,TGTGCCAGCGGATATACAGGGTTTCCCAATAGCAATCAGCCCCAGCATTTT,CASGYTGFPNSNQPQHF
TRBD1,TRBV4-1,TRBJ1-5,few,TGCGCCAGCAGCCAATGGACAGGCATCAATCAGCCCCAGCATTTT,CASSQWTGINQPQHF
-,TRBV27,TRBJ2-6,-,TGTGCCAGCAGTTTATGGGCAGGGAGTGTCTCTGGGGCCAACGTCCTGACTTTC,CASSLWAGSVSGANVLTF
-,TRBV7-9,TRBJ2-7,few,TGTGCCAGCACCATTACCGGACAGTCCTACGAGCAGTACTTC,CASTITGQSYEQYF
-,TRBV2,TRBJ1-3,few,TGTGCCAGCAGAGCAGCGTTCTCTGGAAACACCATATATTTT,CASRAAFSGNTIYF
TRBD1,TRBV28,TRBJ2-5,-,TGTGCCAGCAGCATACAGGGGATTGGGGAGACCCAGTACTTC,CASSIQGIGETQYF
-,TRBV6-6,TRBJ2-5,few,TGTGCCAGCAGTTACGTAGCGAAAGAGACCCAGTACTTC,CASSYVAKETQYF
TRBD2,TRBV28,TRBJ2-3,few,TGTGCCAGCAGCTTTCCCGCGGGGGGAGGCACAGATACGCAGTATTTT,CASSFPAGGGTDTQYF
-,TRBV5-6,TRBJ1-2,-,TGTGCCAGCAGCTTGGGTGGGGAGAACTATGGCTACACCTTC,CASSLGGENYGYTF
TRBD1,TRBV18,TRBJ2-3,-,TGTGCCAGCTCACTTCGGACAGGGCTCACAGATACGCAGTATTTT,CASSLRTGLTDTQYF
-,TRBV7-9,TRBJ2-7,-,TGTGCCAGCAGCTTACAGGGGTCCGAGCAGTACTTC,CASSLQGSEQYF
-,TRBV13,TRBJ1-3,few,TGTGCCAGCAGCTTTAGGCCTTCAGCTGGAAACACCATATATTTT,CASSFRPSAGNTIYF
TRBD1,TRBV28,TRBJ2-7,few,TGTGCCAGCAGTCCCCTGGGACAGGGGGGAAACGAGCAGTACTTC,CASSPLGQGGNEQYF
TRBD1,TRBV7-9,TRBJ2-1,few,TGTGCCAGCAGCCAGAACAGGGGGCCGGGGGGCAATGAGCAGTTCTTC,CASSQNRGPGGNEQFF
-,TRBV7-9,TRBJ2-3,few,TGTGCCAGCAGCTTAGATATGGGTTTAGCAGATACGCAGTATTTT,CASSLDMGLADTQYF
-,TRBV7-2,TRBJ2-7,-,TGTGCCAGCAGCCAAAATGGGCCCTACGAGCAGTACTTC,CASSQNGPYEQYF
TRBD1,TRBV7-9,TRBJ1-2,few,TGTGCCAGCACCCCTGGGGGACAGAACTATGGCTACACCTTC,CASTPGGQNYGYTF
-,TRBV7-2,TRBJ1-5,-,TGTGCCAGCAGCTTATTGGAACAGCCCCAGCATTTT,CASSLLEQPQHF
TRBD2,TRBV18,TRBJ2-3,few,TGTGCCAGCTCACCGGGGCAGGGAGGGGATACGCAGTATTTT,CASSPGQGGDTQYF
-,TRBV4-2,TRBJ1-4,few,TGTGCCAGCAGCCAAGATCTGGACCGCTCAAGTGAAAAACTGTTTTTT,CASSQDLDRSSEKLFF
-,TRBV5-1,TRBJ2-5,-,TGCGCCAGCAGCCCGCTAAGAGGGAGAAGCCAAGAGACCCAGTACTTC,CASSPLRGRSQETQYF
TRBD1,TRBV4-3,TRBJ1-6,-,TGCGCCAGCAGCCAAGAGGGGACAGGCATCAATTCACCCCTCCACTTT,CASSQEGTGINSPLHF
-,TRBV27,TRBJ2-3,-,TGTGCCAGCAGCAAGGACAGAGGCACAGATACGCAGTATTTT,CASSKDRGTDTQYF
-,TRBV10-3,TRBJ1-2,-,TGTGCCATCAGTGAGTCGACAGATAACTATGGCTACACCTTC,CAISESTDNYGYTF
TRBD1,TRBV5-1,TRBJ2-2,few,TGCGCCAGCGAGACAGGGTCCACGAACACCGGGGAGCTGTTTTTT,CASETGSTNTGELFF
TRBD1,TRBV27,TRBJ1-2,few,TGTGCCAGCAGTTTCCGAGTCGAAGGGACAGGTACCTATGGCTACACCTTC,CASSFRVEGTGTYGYTF
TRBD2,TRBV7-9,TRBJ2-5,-,TGTGCCAGCAGCCCCGGACTAGCGGGGACCGTTCCGCAAGAGACCCAGTACTTC,CASSPGLAGTVPQETQYF
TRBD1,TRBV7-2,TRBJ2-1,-,TGTGCCAGCAGCTTAGAGGGGGCCCAGTTCAATGAGCAGTTCTTC,CASSLEGAQFNEQFF
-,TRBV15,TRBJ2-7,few,TGTGCCACCAGCAGAGGGGAGGGGGCCCTCTACGAGCAGTACTTC,CATSRGEGALYEQYF
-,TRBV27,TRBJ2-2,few,TGTGCCAGCAGTCAAGCCTATAACACCGGGGAGCTGTTTTTT,CASSQAYNTGELFF
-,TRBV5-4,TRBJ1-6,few,TGTGCCAGCAGCTTGAGTCAGACCAATTCACCCCTCCACTTT,CASSLSQTNSPLHF
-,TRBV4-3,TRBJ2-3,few,TGCGCCAGCAGCCAAGAAGGCTATCGGGGCACAGATACGCAGTATTTT,CASSQEGYRGTDTQYF
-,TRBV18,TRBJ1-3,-,TGTGCCAGCTCACCTGGCGAGGGAAACACCATATATTTT,CASSPGEGNTIYF
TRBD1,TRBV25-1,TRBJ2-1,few,TGTGCCAGCAGTGTGGGACAGCCTAATGAGCAGTTCTTC,CASSVGQPNEQFF
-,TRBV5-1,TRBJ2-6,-,TGCGCCAGCAGCTTGGGGGCGAGCTCTGGGGCCAACGTCCTGACTTTC,CASSLGASSGANVLTF
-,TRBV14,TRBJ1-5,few,TGTGCCAGCAGCTCGCGAGGTCAGCCCCAGCATTTT,CASSSRGQPQHF
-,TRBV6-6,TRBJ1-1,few,TGTGCCAGCAGCCAACAGGGAGATCGGACTGAAGCTTTCTTT,CASSQQGDRTEAFF
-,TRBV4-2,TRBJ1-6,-,TGTGCCAGCAGCCAAGACGAGGAGGTAAATTCACCCCTCCACTTT,CASSQDEEVNSPLHF
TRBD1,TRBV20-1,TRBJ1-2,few,TGCAGTGCGGGACAGAATTATGGCTACACCTTC,CSAGQNYGYTF